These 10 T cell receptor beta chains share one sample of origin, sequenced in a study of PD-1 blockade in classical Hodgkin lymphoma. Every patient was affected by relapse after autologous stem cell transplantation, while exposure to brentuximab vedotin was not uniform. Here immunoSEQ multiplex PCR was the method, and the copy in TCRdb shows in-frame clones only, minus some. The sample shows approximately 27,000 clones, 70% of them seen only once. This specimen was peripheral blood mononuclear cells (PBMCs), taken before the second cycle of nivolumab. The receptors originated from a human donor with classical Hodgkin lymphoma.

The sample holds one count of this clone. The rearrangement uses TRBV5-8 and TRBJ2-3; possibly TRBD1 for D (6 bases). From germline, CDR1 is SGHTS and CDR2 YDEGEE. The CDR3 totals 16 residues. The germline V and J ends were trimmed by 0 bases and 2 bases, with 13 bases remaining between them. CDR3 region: CASSLAWTDNTDTQYF. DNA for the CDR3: TGTGCCAGCAGCTTGGCGTGGACAGACAACACAGATACGCAGTATTTT.

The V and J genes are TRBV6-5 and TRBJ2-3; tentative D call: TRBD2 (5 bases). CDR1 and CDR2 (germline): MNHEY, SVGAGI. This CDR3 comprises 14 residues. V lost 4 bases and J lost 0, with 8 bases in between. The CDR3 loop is CASSFGGSTDTQYF. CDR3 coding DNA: TGTGCCAGCAGTTTTGGAGGTAGCACAGATACGCAGTATTTT.

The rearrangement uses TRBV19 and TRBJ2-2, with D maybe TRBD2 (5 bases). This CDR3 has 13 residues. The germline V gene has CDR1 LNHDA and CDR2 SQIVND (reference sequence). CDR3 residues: CASADPNTGELFF. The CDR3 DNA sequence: TGTGCTTCAGCGGACCCAAACACCGGGGAGCTGTTTTTT.

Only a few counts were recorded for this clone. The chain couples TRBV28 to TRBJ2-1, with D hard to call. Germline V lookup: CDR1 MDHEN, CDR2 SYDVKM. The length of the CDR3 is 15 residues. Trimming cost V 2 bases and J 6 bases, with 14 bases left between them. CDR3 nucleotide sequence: TGTGCCAGCAGTTTAGTATTCCTCCCGGGCAATGAGCAGTTCTTC. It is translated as CASSLVFLPGNEQFF. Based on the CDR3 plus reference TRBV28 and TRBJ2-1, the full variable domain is DVKVTQSSRYLVKRTGEKVFLECVQDMDHENMFWYRQDPGLGLRLIYFSYDVKMKEKGDIPEGYSVSREKKERFSLILESASTNQTSMYLCASSLVFLPGNEQFFGPGTRLTVL.

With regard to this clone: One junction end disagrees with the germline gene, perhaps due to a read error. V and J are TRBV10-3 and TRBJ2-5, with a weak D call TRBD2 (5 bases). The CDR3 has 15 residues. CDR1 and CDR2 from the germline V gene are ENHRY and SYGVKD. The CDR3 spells CATSGGFLYQETQYF. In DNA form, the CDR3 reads TGTGCCACCAGTGGAGGATTTTTGTACCAAGAGACCCAGTACTTC.

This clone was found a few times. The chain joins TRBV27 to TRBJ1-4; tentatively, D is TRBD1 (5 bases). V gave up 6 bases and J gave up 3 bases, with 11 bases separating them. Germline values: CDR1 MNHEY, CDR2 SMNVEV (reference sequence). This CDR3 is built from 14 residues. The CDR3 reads CASRIQGSNEKLFF. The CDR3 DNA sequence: TGTGCCAGCAGGATCCAGGGTTCTAATGAAAAACTGTTTTTT.

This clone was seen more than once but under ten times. The CDR3 DNA reads TGTGCCAGCAGCTTAGTAGGGTCTGGAAACACCATATATTTT. Encoded protein: CASSLVGSGNTIYF. The chain joins TRBV7-2 to TRBJ1-3; no clear D gene. Germline-derived CDR1 and CDR2 are SGHTA and FQGNSA. The length of the CDR3 is 14 residues. Trimming pared 1 base from V and 1 base from J, leaving 5 bases between.

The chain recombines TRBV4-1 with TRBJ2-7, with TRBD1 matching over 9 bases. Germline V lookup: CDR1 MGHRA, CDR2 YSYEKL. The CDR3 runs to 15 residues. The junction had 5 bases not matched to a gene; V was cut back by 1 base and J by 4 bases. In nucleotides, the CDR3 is TGCGCCAGCAGCCAAGTTGAGACAGGGGGTTACGAGCAGTACTTC. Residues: CASSQVETGGYEQYF.

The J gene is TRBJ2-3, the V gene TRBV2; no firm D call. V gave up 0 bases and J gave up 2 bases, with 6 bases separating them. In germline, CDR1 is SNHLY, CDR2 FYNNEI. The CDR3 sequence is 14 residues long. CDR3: CASSEARFTDTQYF. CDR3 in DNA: TGTGCCAGCAGTGAAGCCAGGTTCACAGATACGCAGTATTTT.

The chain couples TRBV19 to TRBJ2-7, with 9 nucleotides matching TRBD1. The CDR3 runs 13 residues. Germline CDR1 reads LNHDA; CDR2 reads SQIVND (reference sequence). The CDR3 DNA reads TGTGCGCGCCGGGACAGGGAGTTCCACGAGCAGTACGTC. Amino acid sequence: CARRDREFHEQYV.